Sequencing of this T cell receptor beta chain was carried out in a study of spatial heterogeneity in lung cancer. Study as a whole: Tumor-region counts of TCR transcripts tracked strongly with a T cell module score from matched bulk RNA-seq. Within raw reads, each unique TCR and UMI combination appeared on average more than ten times. Study-wide findings and caveats: Expanded TCRs classified as ubiquitous or regional were counted, and these counts tracked ubiquitous and regional nonsynonymous mutations, respectively. Higher tumor mutation counts went along with higher counts of expanded intratumoral alpha and beta TCRs.

As to time point: sample taken at primary tumor resection. Whole RNA was taken from tumor, nontumor lung or frozen PBMC; it was then sequenced unsorted. TCRdb fed the 5' RACE reads into MiXCR, producing one record per CDR3 protein. The top ten hold 9.2% of the sample, which has around 3,000 distinct CDR3 sequences, under 7.5% seen once. Germline values: CDR1 SEHNR, CDR2 FQNEAQ (reference sequence). V dropped 5 bases and J dropped 8; count of bases not matched to a gene: 8. The CDR3 length is 15 residues. Relative to its sample, this clonotype is medium-sized (0.01 to 0.1%). What it binds is not known. Since the library was made to target alpha chains, this beta chain is a stray read and its abundance is not meaningful.

Material: lung tumor tissue, obtained at surgery. The genes are TRBV7-9 and TRBJ2-1; 11 bases map to TRBD2. This TCR was sampled from a male donor with early-stage non-small cell lung cancer. The DNA for the CDR3 is TGTGCCAGCAGCCGCCTAGCGGGAGGTGGGGATGAGCAGTTCTTC. It encodes CASSRLAGGGDEQFF.